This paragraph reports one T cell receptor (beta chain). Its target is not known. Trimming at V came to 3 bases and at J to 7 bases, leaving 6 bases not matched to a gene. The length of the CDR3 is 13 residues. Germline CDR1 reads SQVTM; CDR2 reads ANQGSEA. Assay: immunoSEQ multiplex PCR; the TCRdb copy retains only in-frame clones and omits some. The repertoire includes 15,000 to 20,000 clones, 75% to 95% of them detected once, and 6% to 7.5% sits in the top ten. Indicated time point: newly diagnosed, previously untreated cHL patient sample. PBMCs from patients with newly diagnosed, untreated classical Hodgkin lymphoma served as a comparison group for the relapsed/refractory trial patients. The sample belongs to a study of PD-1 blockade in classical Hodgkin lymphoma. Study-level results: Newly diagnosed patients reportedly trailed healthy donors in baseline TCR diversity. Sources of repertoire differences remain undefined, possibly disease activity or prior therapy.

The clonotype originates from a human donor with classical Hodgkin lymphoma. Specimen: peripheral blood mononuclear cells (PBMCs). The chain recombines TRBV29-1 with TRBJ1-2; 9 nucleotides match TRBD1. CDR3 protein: CSVDEQGAGGYTF. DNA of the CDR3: TGCAGCGTTGACGAACAGGGGGCGGGTGGCTACACCTTC.